What follows are 26 T cell receptor beta chains derived from one specimen sequenced in a study of T cell changes during pregnancy in multiple sclerosis. Clones were read by immunoSEQ multiplex PCR, and TCRdb kept only the in-frame ones, dropping some. Of about 92,000 clones in the sample, more than 90% were seen once. The sequenced sample was peripheral blood, obtained in the first trimester of pregnancy. The receptors were gathered from a female donor with multiple sclerosis, enrolled in a pregnancy study.

The chain couples TRBV2 to TRBJ2-7; D not certain. Deletions cut 7 bases from V and 1 base from J, with 14 bases between. The germline CDR1 and CDR2 sequences are SNHLY and FYNNEI. This CDR3 spans 14 amino acids. The CDR3 coding sequence is TGTGCCAGCACCTTGGGCAGAGCTTCCTACGAGCAGTACTTC. Amino acids: CASTLGRASYEQYF. The complete variable domain, with remaining parts taken from reference TRBV2 and TRBJ2-7, reads EPEVTQTPSHQVTQMGQEVILRCVPISNHLYFYWYRQILGQKVEFLVSFYNNEISEKSEIFDDQFSVERPDGSNFTLKIRSTKLEDSAMYFCASTLGRASYEQYFGPGTRLTVT.

The sample holds one count of this clone. The rearrangement uses TRBV27 and TRBJ1-5; 7 positions match TRBD1. Germline trimming cut 4 bases from V and 6 bases from J; bases unmatched to any gene: 9. This CDR3 has 15 residues. Looked up from germline, CDR1 is MNHEY and CDR2 is SMNVEV (reference sequence). This CDR3 is CASSSRQGLGQPQHF. Here the CDR3 DNA reads TGTGCCAGCAGTTCCCGACAGGGTTTGGGTCAGCCCCAGCATTTT.

This clone has a handful of counts. Here the CDR3 DNA reads TGTGCCAGCAGTCCCCAGGGGGGAGGATGGACTGAAGCTTTCTTT. Amino acid sequence: CASSPQGGGWTEAFF. This sequence joins TRBV27 and TRBJ1-1; the match to TRBD1 covers 7 bases. Germline loops: CDR1 MNHEY, CDR2 SMNVEV (reference sequence). The CDR3 spans 15 residues. V shed 5 bases and J 5 bases; nucleotides not matched to a gene: 11.

This clone was seen a single time. This chain uses TRBV27 with TRBJ1-4; possible D gene TRBD1, 6 bases. Germline-derived CDR1 and CDR2 are MNHEY and SMNVEV (reference sequence). V was trimmed by 3 bases and J by 7 bases, leaving 12 bases between them. This CDR3 comprises 14 residues. CDR3 loop: CASSFNRAGEKLFF. In DNA form, the CDR3 reads TGTGCCAGCAGTTTCAACAGGGCCGGTGAAAAACTGTTTTTT.

V usage is TRBV7-9 and J usage is TRBJ1-1; D perhaps matches TRBD1 (5 bases). The germline V gene encodes CDR1 SEHNR and CDR2 FQNEAQ (reference sequence). The CDR3 totals 12 residues. With 6 bases removed from V and 7 bases from J, the gap between germline ends came to 12 bases. The CDR3 DNA reads as TGTGCCAGCAGTCCCGCGGGGCTTGAAGCTTTCTTT. This gives the protein CASSPAGLEAFF.

This sequence joins TRBV28 and TRBJ1-5; TRBD1 might be the D (6 bases). Trimming took 2 bases from V and 5 from J, leaving 13 bases between them. Germline loops: CDR1 MDHEN, CDR2 SYDVKM. The CDR3 consists of 15 residues. CDR3 protein: CASSLEGRGYQPQHF. CDR3 coding DNA: TGTGCCAGCAGTTTAGAGGGAAGGGGGTATCAGCCCCAGCATTTT.

The V and J genes are TRBV5-1 and TRBJ2-7, with 7 bases matching TRBD2. The junction had 8 bases not matched to a gene; V was cut back by 3 bases and J by 5 bases. Germline-derived CDR1 and CDR2 are SGHRS and YFSETQ. This CDR3 is built from 14 residues. In DNA, the CDR3 is TGCGCCAGCAGCTCTGGACTAGGCACCCACGAGCAGTACTTC. Translation: CASSSGLGTHEQYF.

This CDR3 is CASSQLADTQYF. The CDR3 bases are TGTGCCAGCAGCCAACTAGCGGATACGCAGTATTTT. V usage is TRBV6-6 and J usage is TRBJ2-3, with 7 positions matching TRBD2. The CDR3 spans 12 residues. Germline trimming cut 6 bases from V and 6 bases from J; bases unmatched to any gene: 3. Per germline, CDR1 MNHNY and CDR2 SVGAGI (reference sequence).

The chain employs TRBV2 and TRBJ2-7, with 7 bases identical to TRBD1. The CDR3 runs 13 residues. Germline CDR1 reads SNHLY; CDR2 reads FYNNEI. Germline trimming cut 5 bases from V and 8 bases from J; bases unmatched to any gene: 9. The CDR3 DNA reads as TGTGCCAGCAGTCGGGACAGATGGTACAAGCAGTACTTC. Translation gives CASSRDRWYKQYF. The full variable domain, with the rest looked up from reference TRBV2 and TRBJ2-7, is EPEVTQTPSHQVTQMGQEVILRCVPISNHLYFYWYRQILGQKVEFLVSFYNNEISEKSEIFDDQFSVERPDGSNFTLKIRSTKLEDSAMYFCASSRDRWYKQYFGPGTRLTVT.

The chain joins TRBV10-3 to TRBJ1-1, with D possibly TRBD1 on 5 matching bases. V gave up 7 bases and J gave up 7 bases, with 16 bases separating them. This CDR3 contains 13 residues. Per germline, CDR1 ENHRY and CDR2 SYGVKD. Written as DNA, the CDR3 is TGTGCCATCATGCCCAGCCCAGGGCGTGAAGCTTTCTTT. It yields the protein CAIMPSPGREAFF.

The chain uses TRBV7-6 and TRBJ2-2; 12 bases align to TRBD2. This CDR3 contains 18 residues. V gave up 1 base and J gave up 8 bases; unmatched junction bases: 11. Germline CDR1 reads SGHVS; CDR2 reads FNYEAQ. DNA of the CDR3: TGTGCCAGCAGCTTAGGGACTAGCGGGGCCGCGGGTTCTGGGGAGCTGTTTTTT. Its protein product is CASSLGTSGAAGSGELFF.

The chain joins TRBV5-5 to TRBJ2-7, with 7 bases identical to TRBD1. CDR1 is SGHKS, CDR2 YYEKEE, per germline (reference sequence). With V trimmed by 5 bases and J by 3 bases, 5 bases remained unmatched. There are 13 residues in the CDR3. In DNA form, the CDR3 reads TGTGCCAGCAGTCTCGACAGGGTCTACGAGCAGTACTTC. Its protein is CASSLDRVYEQYF.

The chain uses TRBV5-1 and TRBJ2-3; 13 positions match TRBD2. The V gene's germline CDR1 is SGHRS and CDR2 YFSETQ. The CDR3 runs to 18 residues. The junction had 10 bases not matched to a gene; V was cut back by 4 bases and J by 2 bases. The CDR3 is CASSRITSGRGYTDTQYF. The DNA for the CDR3 is TGCGCCAGCAGCCGCATCACTAGCGGGAGGGGTTACACAGATACGCAGTATTTT.

The rearrangement links TRBV7-2 to TRBJ1-1, with a weak D call TRBD1 (5 bases). The germline CDR1 and CDR2 sequences are SGHTA and FQGNSA. The CDR3 totals 16 residues. V lost 0 bases and J lost 3, with 14 bases in between. CDR3 region: CASSLAGRGLDTEAFF. CDR3 nucleotides: TGTGCCAGCAGCTTAGCGGGAAGGGGCTTGGACACTGAAGCTTTCTTT.

V and J are TRBV30 and TRBJ2-7; 8 bases are shared with TRBD1. In germline, CDR1 is GTSNPN, CDR2 SVGIG (reference sequence). V dropped 3 bases and J dropped 5; count of bases not matched to a gene: 9. The CDR3 runs 14 residues. The CDR3 is CAWRRDRYGNEQYF. The DNA for the CDR3 is TGTGCCTGGAGGAGGGACAGGTACGGCAACGAGCAGTACTTC.

This sequence joins TRBV19 and TRBJ2-1; 12 nucleotides agree with TRBD2. Per the germline V gene, CDR1 is LNHDA and CDR2 is SQIVND (reference sequence). This CDR3 contains 15 residues. V was pared by 5 bases and J by 4 bases, with 3 bases of the junction left unmatched. The CDR3 DNA sequence: TGTGCCAGTAGTCTAGGACTAGCGGGATACAATGAGCAGTTCTTC. Residues: CASSLGLAGYNEQFF.

This chain links TRBV6-5 with TRBJ1-1; D may be TRBD1 (5 bases). V lost 6 bases to trimming and J lost 1 base, with 15 bases between them. The CDR3 is made up of 15 amino acids. The germline CDR1 and CDR2 sequences are MNHEY and SVGAGI. In DNA form, the CDR3 reads TGTGCCAGCAGCCTATTCCGCGGGGCGAACACTGAAGCTTTCTTT. Amino acids: CASSLFRGANTEAFF.

CDR3 residues: CASSSPSGRGTGELFF. CDR3 in DNA: TGTGCCAGCAGCAGCCCTAGCGGGAGGGGGACCGGGGAGCTGTTTTTT. The V and J genes are TRBV6-6 and TRBJ2-2; 12 bases align to TRBD2. Trimming removed 6 bases from V and 5 bases from J; junction bases left unmatched: 7. Germline V gene data show CDR1 as MNHNY and CDR2 as SVGAGI (reference sequence). The CDR3 is 16 amino acids.

V is TRBV2 and J is TRBJ2-3; 7 positions match TRBD1. CDR1 and CDR2 (germline): SNHLY, FYNNEI. The CDR3 runs to 15 residues. With 7 bases clipped from V and 0 bases from J, the junction kept 7 bases outside the gene matches. Written as DNA, the CDR3 is TGTGCCAGCACCCGGGACAGAACTAGCACAGATACGCAGTATTTT. Its translation is CASTRDRTSTDTQYF.

The chain carries TRBV28 and TRBJ2-7; D possibly corresponds to TRBD2 (6 bases). The V and J ends lost 8 bases and 0 bases respectively, with 11 bases between them. From germline, CDR1 is MDHEN and CDR2 SYDVKM. The CDR3 totals 13 residues. For the CDR3, the DNA is TGTGCCAGCGCGCTAGCGAACTCCTACGAGCAGTACTTC. Encoded protein: CASALANSYEQYF. The complete variable domain, with remaining parts taken from reference TRBV28 and TRBJ2-7, reads DVKVTQSSRYLVKRTGEKVFLECVQDMDHENMFWYRQDPGLGLRLIYFSYDVKMKEKGDIPEGYSVSREKKERFSLILESASTNQTSMYLCASALANSYEQYFGPGTRLTVT.

This clone was seen a single time. The chain combines TRBV6-6 with TRBJ1-5; TRBD1 matches at 9 bases. The CDR3 loop spans 15 amino acids. V lost 5 bases to trimming and J lost 5 bases; unmatched junction nucleotides: 7. The germline CDR1 and CDR2 sequences are MNHNY and SVGAGI (reference sequence). The CDR3 coding sequence is TGTGCCAGCAGTGTGTCCGGGACAGGGTATCAGCCCCAGCATTTT. This encodes CASSVSGTGYQPQHF.

This sequence joins TRBV15 and TRBJ2-5, with TRBD1 matching over 10 bases. V was pared by 4 bases and J by 4 bases, with 6 bases of the junction left unmatched. From germline, CDR1 is LNHNV and CDR2 YYDKDF (reference sequence). The CDR3 consists of 15 residues. CDR3 coding DNA: TGTGCCACCAGCAACACGGACAGGGGGGGAGAGACCCAGTACTTC. Protein sequence: CATSNTDRGGETQYF.

This chain connects TRBV6-1 to TRBJ2-7; tentatively, D is TRBD2 (6 bases). The germline V and J ends were trimmed by 1 base and 2 bases, with 6 bases remaining between them. The length of the CDR3 is 13 residues. CDR1 and CDR2 from the germline V gene are MNHNS and SASEGT. In nucleotides, the CDR3 is TGTGCCAGCAGTGAAGGCGGGACCTACGAGCAGTACTTC. Its translation is CASSEGGTYEQYF.

This rearrangement joins TRBV7-5 to TRBJ2-7; the table's D call of TRBD2 was not tested on the DNA. TRBV7-5 corresponds to a pseudogene. This CDR3 spans 12 amino acids. CDR3 DNA: TGTGTCAGAAGCTTAAATATCTACGAGCAGTACTTC. This gives the protein CVRSLNIYEQYF.

CDR3 in amino acids: CASSQRLAGDNEQFF. The CDR3, as DNA: TGTGCCAGCAGCCAACGACTAGCGGGGGACAATGAGCAGTTCTTC. The rearrangement links TRBV4-2 to TRBJ2-1, with TRBD2 matching over 12 bases. CDR3 length equals 15 residues. The germline gives CDR1 LGHNA, CDR2 YNFKEQ. Losses at the gene ends were 2 bases for V and 5 bases for J; bases not matched to a gene: 1.

The chain has TRBV9 and TRBJ1-1; 7 bases align to TRBD1. V lost 0 bases to trimming and J lost 4 bases; unmatched junction nucleotides: 12. This CDR3 region has 17 residues. Germline V lookup: CDR1 SGDLS, CDR2 YYNGEE. The CDR3 spells CASSVGPRAGGSTEAFF. CDR3 bases: TGTGCCAGCAGCGTAGGCCCGAGGGCAGGGGGGAGCACTGAAGCTTTCTTT.